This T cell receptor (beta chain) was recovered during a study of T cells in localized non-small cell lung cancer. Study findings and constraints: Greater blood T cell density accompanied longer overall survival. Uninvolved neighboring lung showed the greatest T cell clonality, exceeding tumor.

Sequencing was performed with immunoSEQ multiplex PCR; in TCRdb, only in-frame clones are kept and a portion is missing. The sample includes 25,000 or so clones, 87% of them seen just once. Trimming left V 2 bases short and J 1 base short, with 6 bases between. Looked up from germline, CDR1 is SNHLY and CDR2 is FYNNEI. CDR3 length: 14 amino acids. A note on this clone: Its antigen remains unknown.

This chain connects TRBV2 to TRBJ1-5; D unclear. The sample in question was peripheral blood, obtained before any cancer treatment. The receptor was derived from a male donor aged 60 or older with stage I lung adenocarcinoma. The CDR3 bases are TGTGCCAGCAGTGAATTTAGGAGCAATCAGCCCCAGCATTTT. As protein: CASSEFRSNQPQHF.